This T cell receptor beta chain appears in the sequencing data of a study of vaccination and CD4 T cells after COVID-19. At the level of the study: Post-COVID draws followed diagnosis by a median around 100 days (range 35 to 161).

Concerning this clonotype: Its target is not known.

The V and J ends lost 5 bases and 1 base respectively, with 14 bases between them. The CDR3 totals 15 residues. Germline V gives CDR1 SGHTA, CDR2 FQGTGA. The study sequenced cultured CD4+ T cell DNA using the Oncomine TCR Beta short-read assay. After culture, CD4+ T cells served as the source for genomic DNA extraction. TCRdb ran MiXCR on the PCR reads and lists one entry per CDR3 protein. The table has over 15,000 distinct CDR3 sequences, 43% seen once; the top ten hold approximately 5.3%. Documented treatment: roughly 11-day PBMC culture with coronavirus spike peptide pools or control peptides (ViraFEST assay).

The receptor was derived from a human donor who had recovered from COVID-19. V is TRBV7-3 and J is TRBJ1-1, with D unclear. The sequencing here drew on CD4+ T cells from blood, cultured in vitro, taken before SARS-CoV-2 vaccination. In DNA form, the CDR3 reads TGTGCCAGCAGCCTCGGCGGTACGGCGAACACTGAAGCTTTCTTT. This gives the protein CASSLGGTANTEAFF.